This T cell receptor beta chain was retrieved from a study of CD8 T cells in Susac syndrome. Germline CDR1 is SGHRS and CDR2 is YFSETQ. V lost 5 bases and J 1 base, leaving 15 bases between the germline ends. CDR3 length: 15 amino acids. RNA in amounts of roughly 0.5 to 1 ug was reverse transcribed with random hexamers. TCRdb used MiXCR to reprocess the immunoSEQ multiplex PCR reads, holding one entry per CDR3 protein. The sample holds 110,000 or so distinct CDR3 sequences, 94% seen once. This chain uses TRBV5-1 with TRBJ1-1; tentative D call: TRBD1 (6 bases). Input material: CD4+ T cells from PBMCs. This clonotype was sampled from a human donor in good health. The CDR3 region is CASSHSGQTNTEAFF. CDR3 DNA sequence: TGCGCCAGCAGTCATTCGGGACAAACGAACACTGAAGCTTTCTTT. Drawing the rest from reference TRBV5-1 and TRBJ1-1, the complete variable domain is KAGVTQTPRYLIKTRGQQVTLSCSPISGHRSVSWYQQTPGQGLQFLFEYFSETQRNKGNFPGRFSGRQFSNSRSEMNVSTLELGDSALYLCASSHSGQTNTEAFFGQGTRLTVV.